This T cell receptor beta chain came from a study of shared clonotypes between healthy human individuals. Some clones are missing from TCRdb's copy, which holds only in-frame ones; the method was immunoSEQ multiplex PCR. The sample includes about 1.5 million clones, 95% to 99% of them seen just once. The CDR3 extends over 16 amino acids. The germline V gene has CDR1 SGHRS and CDR2 YFSETQ. Unmatched junction bases numbered 5, after V lost 4 bases and J lost 1 base. The material sequenced was naive CD4+ T cells sorted from blood. Specified subset: CD45RA+ positively selected. The chain recombines TRBV5-1 with TRBJ2-3; 11 bases match TRBD2. The sequence was collected from a man younger than 45 in good health. The CDR3 loop is CASSHGTSGGTDTQYF. For the CDR3, the DNA is TGCGCCAGCAGCCACGGGACTAGCGGAGGCACAGATACGCAGTATTTT.